This paragraph reports one TCR beta chain. Its cognate antigen is unknown. Sample time point: sample taken at primary tumor resection. These data belong to a study of spatial heterogeneity in lung cancer. Study-level findings and limits: One measure, the expanded intratumoral alpha and beta TCR count, tracked tumor mutation counts.

Each CDR3 protein gets one entry after TCRdb re-called the 5' RACE reads with MiXCR. The repertoire includes more than 10,000 distinct CDR3 sequences, approximately 2.9% of them detected once, and 17% sits in the top ten. The germline gives CDR1 SGHVS, CDR2 FQNEAQ. V was shortened by 0 bases and J by 0 bases, with 10 bases between the two germline ends. This CDR3 is built from 16 residues. This clonotype was obtained from a male donor with early-stage non-small cell lung cancer. The chain employs TRBV7-8 and TRBJ2-3; TRBD1 might be the D (6 bases). The sequences come from lung tumor tissue, collected at surgery. The CDR3 sequence: CASSLAGTTSTDTQYF. The CDR3 nucleotides are TGTGCCAGCAGCTTAGCCGGGACAACTAGCACAGATACGCAGTATTTT.